The 3 T cell receptor beta chains below were found in one sample sequenced in a study of a mutant IDH1 vaccine in newly diagnosed glioma. Their recognized antigens are unknown. Libraries were prepared by immunoSEQ multiplex PCR; TCRdb keeps only in-frame clonotypes and omits some of them. Found here are 77,000 or so clones, roughly 77% of them singletons; the top ten hold under 6.5%. The sample's time point: week 47, end of study. Each vaccine dose was 300 ug of mutant IDH1 20-mer peptide, with topical imiquimod. The sample was PBMCs, taken from a glioma patient whose treatment included an IDH1 peptide vaccine. The receptor source for this set is a man aged 40-49 years with glioma.

The chain carries TRBV30 and TRBJ2-3; possible D gene TRBD1, 7 bases. The CDR3 loop spans 15 amino acids. Germline CDR1 GTSNPN, CDR2 SVGIG (reference sequence). Trimming cost V 1 base and J 3 bases, with 14 bases left between them. The CDR3 coding sequence is TGTGCCTGGAGTGGGGCAGGGGGGACGACAGATACGCAGTATTTT. It codes for CAWSGAGGTTDTQYF. The full variable domain, completed using reference TRBV30 and TRBJ2-3, is SQTIHQWPATLVQPVGSPLSLECTVEGTSNPNLYWYRQAAGRGLQLLFYSVGIGQISSEVPQNLSASRPQDRQFILSSKKLLLSDSGFYLCAWSGAGGTTDTQYFGPGTRLTVL.

J is TRBJ2-1 and V is TRBV28; 7 nucleotides line up with TRBD2. The CDR3 runs 16 residues. The germline V gene encodes CDR1 MDHEN and CDR2 SYDVKM. Trimming at V came to 5 bases and at J to 8 bases, leaving 15 bases not matched to a gene. CDR3 sequence: CASSASPSGNVYEQFF. CDR3 nucleotide sequence: TGTGCCAGCAGTGCATCGCCCAGCGGGAATGTGTATGAGCAGTTCTTC.

The J gene is TRBJ2-3, the V gene TRBV4-2, with unresolved D. CDR1 and CDR2 from the germline V gene are LGHNA and YNFKEQ. The V end lost 5 bases, the J end lost 6 bases, and 15 bases lay between the germline ends. This CDR3 has 14 residues. CDR3 in DNA: TGTGCCAGCAGCAAGTCCCTTGGGGTTGATACGCAGTATTTT. As protein: CASSKSLGVDTQYF.